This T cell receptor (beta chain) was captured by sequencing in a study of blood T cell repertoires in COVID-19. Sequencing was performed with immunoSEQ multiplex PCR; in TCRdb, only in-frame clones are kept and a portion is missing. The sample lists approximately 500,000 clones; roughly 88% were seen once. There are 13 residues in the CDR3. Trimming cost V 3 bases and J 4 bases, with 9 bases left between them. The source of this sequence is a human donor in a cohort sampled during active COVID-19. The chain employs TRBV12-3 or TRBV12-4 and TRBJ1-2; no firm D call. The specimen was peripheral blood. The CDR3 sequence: CASSFDKAYGYTF. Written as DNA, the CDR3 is TGTGCCAGCAGTTTTGACAAGGCCTATGGCTACACCTTC.